This T cell receptor beta chain derives from a study of tumor-infiltrating lymphocytes in primary liver carcinoma. Turning to the study itself: Surgery removed the patients' primary liver carcinoma.

In the case of this clonotype: The junction does not match germline at one end; this may be a read error.

With around 490 ng total RNA as template and a constant-region primer, TCR beta cDNA was made. Each TCR beta library was derived from three nested multiplex PCR rounds that employed slightly modified ARM-PCR. The first two PCR rounds, roughly 11 cycles each, used TRBV1-TRBV30 forward primers and a C-beta reverse primer. TCRdb processed the multiplex PCR reads anew with MiXCR; each CDR3 protein has one entry. The data contain around 330,000 distinct CDR3 sequences, over 55% of them singletons. In addition to blood RNA drawn from unsorted whole blood, germline DNA was extracted. This CDR3 contains 15 residues. Germline CDR1 is LGHNA and CDR2 is YNFKEQ.

Sequencing was performed on peripheral blood. This clonotype originated in a man in his forties with primary liver carcinoma and hepatitis B virus infection. This chain connects TRBV4-2 to TRBJ2-7, with 12 nucleotides matching TRBD1. CDR3 DNA: TGTGCCAGCGGCCATACCGGGACAGGGGGCTATGAGCAGTACTTC. Translation: CASGHTGTGGYEQYF.